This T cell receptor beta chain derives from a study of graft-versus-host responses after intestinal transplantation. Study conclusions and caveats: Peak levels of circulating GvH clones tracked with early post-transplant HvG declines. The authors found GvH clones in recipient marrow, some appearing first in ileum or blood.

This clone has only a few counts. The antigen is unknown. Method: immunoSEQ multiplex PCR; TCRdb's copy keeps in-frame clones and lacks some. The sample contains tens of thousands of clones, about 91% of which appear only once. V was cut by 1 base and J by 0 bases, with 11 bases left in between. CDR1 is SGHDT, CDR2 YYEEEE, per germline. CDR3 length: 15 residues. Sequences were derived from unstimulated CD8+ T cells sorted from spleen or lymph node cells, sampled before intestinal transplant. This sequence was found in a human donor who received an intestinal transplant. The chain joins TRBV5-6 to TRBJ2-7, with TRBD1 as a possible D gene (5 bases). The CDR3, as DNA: TGTGCCAGCAGCTTGATGGGGCTGAGCTCCTACGAGCAGTACTTC. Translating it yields CASSLMGLSSYEQYF.